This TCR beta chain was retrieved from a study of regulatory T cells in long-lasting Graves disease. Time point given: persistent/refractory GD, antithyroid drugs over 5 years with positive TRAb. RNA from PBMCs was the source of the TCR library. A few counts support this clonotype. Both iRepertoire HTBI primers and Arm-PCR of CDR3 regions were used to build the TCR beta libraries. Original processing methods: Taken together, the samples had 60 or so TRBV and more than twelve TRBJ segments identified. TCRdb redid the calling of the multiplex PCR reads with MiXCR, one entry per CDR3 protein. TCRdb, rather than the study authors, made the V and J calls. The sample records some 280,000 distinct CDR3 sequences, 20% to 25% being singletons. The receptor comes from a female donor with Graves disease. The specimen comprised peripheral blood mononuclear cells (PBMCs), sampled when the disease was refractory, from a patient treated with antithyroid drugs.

CDR3 DNA: TGCGCCAGCAGCGACAGAACGCATTCCTACGAGCAGTACTTC. Translating gives CASSDRTHSYEQYF. This chain uses TRBV5-1 with TRBJ2-7; perhaps TRBD1 as D (5 bases). This CDR3 has 14 amino acids. With 4 bases removed from V and 1 base from J, the gap between germline ends came to 12 bases. Germline V gene data show CDR1 as SGHRS and CDR2 as YFSETQ.